This T cell receptor (beta chain) appears in the sequencing data of a study of T cell responses to AZD1222 COVID-19 vaccine. Germline V gene lookup returns CDR1 LGHDT and CDR2 YNNKEL (reference sequence). The V end lost 4 bases, the J end lost 0 bases, and 10 bases lay between the germline ends. The CDR3 spans 15 residues. In regard to this clone: What it binds is not known.

The study, taken as a whole, reports: The study found vaccine-associated CD4 TCRs spanning spike, dominant at 160-218 and 743-854. Compared with day 0, the breadth and depth of the Spike-specific TCR repertoire rose significantly after two doses of AZD1222.

TCRdb's table, derived via immunoSEQ multiplex PCR, lists solely in-frame clones and lacks some. Counted here are around 130,000 clones, about nine tenths occurring once; the ten biggest clones make up 1.5% to 2%. The source is an adult who received the AZD1222 COVID-19 vaccine. The V call is TRBV3-1 (or the pseudogene TRBV3-2), the J call TRBJ2-1; D remains unclear. Source: peripheral blood, taken 28 days after the second AZD1222 dose. Written as DNA, the CDR3 is TGTGCCAGCAGCCCCGCTACCAGCTCCTACAATGAGCAGTTCTTC. Its protein product is CASSPATSSYNEQFF.